A single sample gave rise to the 10 T cell receptor beta chains below, sequenced in a study of breast tumors, draining lymph nodes, adjacent tissues (dated by TCRdb to about 2016). Library preparation used multiplex PCR. Sequencing took place on an Illumina HiSeq 2000. The public reads were reprocessed in TCRdb via fastp at Q25 and MiXCR, keeping in-frame beta chains. Every CDR3 protein is listed once, alongside the most common genes and DNA of its rows. Here the sample has about 130,000 distinct CDR3 sequences; 15% to 20% occur a single time. The top ten clones comprise more than 3% of the sample. The axillary draining lymph nodes of breast cancer patients were the source of the lymph node samples. The sample taken for sequencing was axillary lymph node tissue. The source of these receptors is a female donor with breast cancer. Some clones in this sample may be carry-over from other donors' samples.

This clonotype was recorded at least ten times. CDR3 protein: CASGARGLGYTF. The CDR3 bases are TGTGCTAGTGGTGCCAGGGGGCTCGGCTACACCTTC. The V call is TRBV12-5, the J call TRBJ1-2; 8 bases are shared with TRBD1. Losses at the gene ends were 5 bases for V and 8 bases for J; bases not matched to a gene: 4. CDR1 and CDR2 from the germline V gene are LGHNT and FRNRAP. The CDR3 sequence is 12 residues long. Filled out from reference TRBV12-5 and TRBJ1-2, the complete variable domain reads DARVTQTPRHKVTEMGQEVTMRCQPILGHNTVFWYRQTMMQGLELLAYFRNRAPLDDSGMPKDRFSAEMPDATLATLKIQPSEPRDSAVYFCASGARGLGYTFGSGTRLTVV.

This clonotype occurred many times. The chain uses TRBV5-1 and TRBJ1-4, with TRBD1 matching 8 bases. Trimming cost V 4 bases and J 4 bases; bases outside gene matches: 3. The CDR3 sequence is 14 residues long. Germline CDR1 is SGHRS and CDR2 is YFSETQ. The CDR3 nucleotides read TGCGCCAGCAGCCCGGGACAGGTTAATGAAAAACTGTTTTTT. Encoded protein: CASSPGQVNEKLFF.

The sample holds a few counts of this clonotype. The chain employs TRBV28 and TRBJ2-7; the D gene is possibly TRBD2 (6 bases). The CDR3 is 13 amino acids. Between the trimmed V and J ends, which lost 5 bases and 3 bases, there was a span of 11 bases. Germline V gives CDR1 MDHEN, CDR2 SYDVKM. The CDR3 reads CASSLGGIYEQYF. In nucleotides, the CDR3 is TGTGCCAGCAGTCTGGGAGGTATCTACGAGCAGTACTTC.

As regards this clonotype: Being one base from a much bigger clone, this may be a read error. The chain carries TRBV5-6 and TRBJ1-4; D uncertain. Germline V gene lookup returns CDR1 SGHDT and CDR2 YYEEEE. The CDR3 is 15 amino acids. Written as DNA, the CDR3 is TGTGCCAGCAGCTTGAGGGCGGGGTTCGGTGAAAAACTGGTTTTT. Translated, it gives CASSLRAGFGEKLVF.

In this sample, this clonotype turned up many times. This chain connects TRBV5-6 to TRBJ2-3; D may be TRBD2 (6 bases). The CDR3 runs to 18 residues. Trimming pared 4 bases from V and 0 bases from J, leaving 21 bases between. Germline values: CDR1 SGHDT, CDR2 YYEEEE. CDR3 sequence: CASSALRVREASTDTQYF. CDR3 coding DNA: TGTGCCAGCAGCGCCTTGCGGGTGAGGGAGGCTAGCACAGATACGCAGTATTTT.

This clonotype was observed a handful of times. The rearrangement links TRBV24-1 to TRBJ2-6; 12 nucleotides match TRBD1. The germline CDR1 and CDR2 sequences are KGHDR and SFDVKD. With V trimmed by 7 bases and J by 2 bases, 5 bases remained unmatched. The CDR3 consists of 17 residues. As DNA, the CDR3 is TGTGCCACCAGCCCGGGACAGGGGGCGCCTGGGGCCAACGTCCTGACTTTC. Encoded protein: CATSPGQGAPGANVLTF.

This clonotype has ten or more counts. This chain links TRBV4-1 with TRBJ1-4, with D perhaps TRBD1 (5 bases). The CDR3 has 15 amino acids. Trimming took off 3 bases at V and 7 bases at J, with 15 bases between the two ends. Germline-derived CDR1 and CDR2 are MGHRA and YSYEKL. CDR3 sequence (DNA): TGCGCCAGCAGCCAGTCCCCGGGGGTCGGTGAAAAACTGTTTTTT. It specifies CASSQSPGVGEKLFF.

This clonotype was seen a handful of times. This is likely a read error, given that the CDR3 carries no conserved phenylalanine or tryptophan at its end. V gene TRBV20-1 combines with J gene TRBJ1-2, with 9 bases aligning to TRBD1. Germline V lookup: CDR1 DFQATT, CDR2 SNEGSKA (reference sequence). The CDR3 spans 16 residues. V trimming: 2 bases; J trimming: 8 bases; junction bases outside the gene matches: 15. The CDR3 spells CSARLTGTGLFVGYTL. The CDR3 DNA sequence: TGCAGTGCTAGATTAACCGGGACAGGGTTATTCGTAGGCTACACCCTC.

This clonotype was recorded many times. The chain carries TRBV7-6 and TRBJ2-7; D is perhaps TRBD1 or TRBD2 (5 bases each). Per the germline V gene, CDR1 is SGHVS and CDR2 is FNYEAQ. The CDR3 totals 14 residues. Trimming took 7 bases from V and 6 from J, leaving 19 bases between them. CDR3 loop: CASTNHEGMGEQYF. CDR3 DNA sequence: TGTGCCAGCACCAACCATGAGGGGATGGGCGAGCAGTACTTC.

This clonotype was picked up many times. This chain links TRBV7-2 with TRBJ1-2, with D uncertain. This CDR3 has 13 amino acids. V was clipped by 0 bases and J by 8 bases, with 10 bases between them. The germline gives CDR1 SGHTA, CDR2 FQGNSA. CDR3 residues: CASSLARREGYTF. CDR3 bases: TGTGCCAGCAGCTTAGCGCGTAGGGAAGGCTACACCTTC.